One sample yielded the 30 T cell receptor beta chains listed below, sequenced in a study of blood T cell repertoires in COVID-19. The assay was immunoSEQ multiplex PCR, and TCRdb's table has in-frame clones only and misses some. Altogether some 250,000 clones are present, approximately 90% being singletons, with the ten largest covering approximately 9.5%. Sequencing input: PBMCs or T cells enriched from blood (not recorded which). All receptors come from a man aged 40-49 years who had recovered from COVID-19.

CDR3 bases: TGTGCCAGTATGTCTCGGGAGGCACTTTATAGCAATCAGCCCCAGCATTTT. Translation: CASMSREALYSNQPQHF. V is TRBV19 and J is TRBJ1-5, with D unresolved. Germline assignment: CDR1 LNHDA and CDR2 SQIVND (reference sequence). V was cut by 7 bases and J by 0 bases, with 19 bases left in between. The CDR3 totals 17 residues.

The genes are TRBV27 and TRBJ2-7; TRBD2 matches 13 bases. The CDR3 covers 17 residues. Germline CDR1 MNHEY, CDR2 SMNVEV (reference sequence). Trimming cost V 5 bases and J 1 base; bases outside gene matches: 8. DNA of the CDR3: TGTGCCAGCAGTCGACTAGCGGGAGGTGCCTCTTCCTACGAGCAGTACTTC. Residues: CASSRLAGGASSYEQYF.

The chain joins TRBV18 to TRBJ1-2, with no clear D. CDR1 and CDR2 (germline): KGHSH, LQKENI. The length of the CDR3 is 15 residues. Trimming removed 0 bases from V and 7 bases from J, with 15 bases in between. The CDR3 is CASSPPANRESGYTF. The CDR3 DNA is TGTGCCAGCTCACCACCTGCGAATCGGGAGTCTGGCTACACCTTC.

The gene calls are TRBV7-2 and TRBJ2-3, with a tentative D call TRBD2 (6 bases). The CDR3 extends over 15 amino acids. Trimming stripped 2 bases from V and 3 bases from J, with 12 bases between. Germline V gene sequence: CDR1 SGHTA, CDR2 FQGNSA. In DNA, the CDR3 is TGTGCCAGCAGCTTATTGGGGGGAAAGACAGATACGCAGTATTTT. Translating it yields CASSLLGGKTDTQYF.

This chain links TRBV18 with TRBJ1-3; possibly TRBD1 for D (6 bases). The germline V and J ends were trimmed by 6 bases and 0 bases, with 18 bases remaining between them. The CDR3 loop spans 17 amino acids. Germline CDR1 reads KGHSH; CDR2 reads LQKENI. CDR3 nucleotides: TGTGCCAGCTCCCAATCGAGACAGGCGAGCTCTGGAAACACCATATATTTT. It is translated as CASSQSRQASSGNTIYF.

This clone was counted between two and nine times. CDR3 in DNA: TGTGCCAGCAGTCCGCAGGGGGCTAAATACGAGCAGTACTTC. Translating gives CASSPQGAKYEQYF. V gene TRBV2 combines with J gene TRBJ2-7; TRBD1 matches 8 bases. V trimming: 5 bases; J trimming: 4 bases; junction bases outside the gene matches: 7. This CDR3 is built from 14 residues. Per the germline V gene, CDR1 is SNHLY and CDR2 is FYNNEI.

The chain is built from TRBV28 and TRBJ2-7; a possible D gene is TRBD1 (6 bases). There are 15 residues in the CDR3. Germline V lookup: CDR1 MDHEN, CDR2 SYDVKM. V was shortened by 6 bases and J by 4 bases, with 19 bases between the two germline ends. This chain's CDR3 is CASSPPQGPQYEQYF. As DNA, the CDR3 is TGTGCCAGCAGCCCACCGCAGGGGCCACAATACGAGCAGTACTTC.

This clone was counted many times. The sample has other DNA sequences that encode this CDR3 too. The genes are TRBV7-8 and TRBJ2-2; 12 nucleotides align to TRBD2. J gave up 4 bases and V 6 bases, and 6 bases lay outside the gene matches. The CDR3 covers 16 residues. Germline values: CDR1 SGHVS, CDR2 FQNEAQ. The DNA for the CDR3 is TGTGCCAGCAGTAGACTAGCGGGAGTTCTCACCGGGGAGCTGTTTTTT. Protein sequence: CASSRLAGVLTGELFF.

This rearrangement joins TRBV2 to TRBJ2-3; D is undetermined. This CDR3 is built from 11 residues. V was trimmed by 9 bases and J by 5 bases, leaving 9 bases between them. Germline values: CDR1 SNHLY, CDR2 FYNNEI. The CDR3 DNA follows: TGTGCCAGAGCATCGGGAGATACGCAGTATTTT. This encodes CARASGDTQYF. The whole variable domain, remainder taken from reference TRBV2 and TRBJ2-3, is EPEVTQTPSHQVTQMGQEVILRCVPISNHLYFYWYRQILGQKVEFLVSFYNNEISEKSEIFDDQFSVERPDGSNFTLKIRSTKLEDSAMYFCARASGDTQYFGPGTRLTVL.

This chain connects TRBV5-1 to TRBJ2-1; 7 nucleotides line up with TRBD1. Germline-derived CDR1 and CDR2 are SGHRS and YFSETQ. The CDR3 spans 15 residues. Trimming cost V 3 bases and J 6 bases; bases outside gene matches: 9. In DNA, the CDR3 is TGCGCCAGCAGCTGGGCCGGGACAGAAATCAATGAGCAGTTCTTC. It is translated as CASSWAGTEINEQFF.

The chain joins TRBV11-3 to TRBJ2-1, with D maybe TRBD1 (7 bases). V lost 5 bases and J 6 bases, leaving 14 bases between the germline ends. This CDR3 comprises 14 residues. The germline CDR1 and CDR2 sequences are SGHNT and YENEEA. In nucleotides, the CDR3 is TGTGCCAGCAGCGCCCGACAGGGAGGCAATGAGCAGTTCTTC. Amino acid sequence: CASSARQGGNEQFF.

This chain uses TRBV30 with TRBJ1-1; D is perhaps TRBD1 (5 bases). Trimming left V 2 bases short and J 0 bases short, with 7 bases between. Per germline, CDR1 GTSNPN and CDR2 SVGIG (reference sequence). The CDR3 spans 13 residues. CDR3 in amino acids: CAWSQGLNTEAFF. In DNA form, the CDR3 reads TGTGCCTGGAGTCAGGGCCTGAACACTGAAGCTTTCTTT. Filled out from reference TRBV30 and TRBJ1-1, the complete variable domain reads SQTIHQWPATLVQPVGSPLSLECTVEGTSNPNLYWYRQAAGRGLQLLFYSVGIGQISSEVPQNLSASRPQDRQFILSSKKLLLSDSGFYLCAWSQGLNTEAFFGQGTRLTVV.

This clone was seen more than once but under ten times. The rearrangement uses TRBV18 and TRBJ1-2; weak D call: TRBD1 (6 bases). V was trimmed by 5 bases and J by 4 bases, leaving 20 bases between them. CDR3 length equals 16 residues. The germline gives CDR1 KGHSH, CDR2 LQKENI. CDR3 sequence: CASSLQGFGTSYGYTF. CDR3 bases: TGTGCCAGCTCATTACAGGGATTTGGTACGTCCTATGGCTACACCTTC.

The gene calls are TRBV19 and TRBJ1-1, with 7 bases matching TRBD1. CDR1 is LNHDA, CDR2 SQIVND, per germline (reference sequence). The CDR3 has 14 residues. Germline trimming cut 7 bases from V and 2 bases from J; bases unmatched to any gene: 7. In nucleotides, the CDR3 is TGTGCCAGTATCGGAGACAGGGCAAACACTGAAGCTTTCTTT. Its protein is CASIGDRANTEAFF.

The V and J genes are TRBV6-6 and TRBJ1-5; the D gene is possibly TRBD1 (6 bases). Germline values: CDR1 MNHNY, CDR2 SVGAGI (reference sequence). This CDR3 has 14 residues. V was shortened by 4 bases and J by 4 bases, with 11 bases between the two germline ends. In DNA, the CDR3 is TGTGCCAGCAGTTTAGACAGGACTAATCAGCCCCAGCATTTT. Protein product: CASSLDRTNQPQHF.

The V gene is TRBV4-1, the J gene TRBJ1-2, with 8 bases matching TRBD1. CDR3 size: 18 residues. With V trimmed by 1 base and J by 5 bases, 15 bases remained unmatched. Germline V CDR1 and CDR2: MGHRA, YSYEKL. In DNA, the CDR3 is TGCGCCAGCAGCCAAGTCAGGGGGCGTCTCGTCGTCCTATATGGCTACACCTTC. Translating it yields CASSQVRGRLVVLYGYTF.

This clone was seen a single time. This chain joins TRBV19 and TRBJ2-7; TRBD1 is a possible D gene (6 bases). The CDR3 runs to 14 residues. Trimming stripped 6 bases from V and 6 bases from J, with 18 bases between. Per the germline V gene, CDR1 is LNHDA and CDR2 is SQIVND (reference sequence). CDR3 in amino acids: CASSTHKGVGEQYF. CDR3 sequence (DNA): TGTGCCAGTAGCACCCATAAGGGGGTAGGCGAGCAGTACTTC.

This chain connects TRBV7-2 to TRBJ1-1; 8 bases agree with TRBD1. The CDR3 loop spans 15 amino acids. Germline-derived CDR1 and CDR2 are SGHTA and FQGNSA. V trimming: 5 bases; J trimming: 3 bases; junction bases outside the gene matches: 8. DNA of the CDR3: TGTGCCAGCAGCCGCGTGACAGGGGCGGACACTGAAGCTTTCTTT. Its translation: CASSRVTGADTEAFF.

The CDR3 DNA reads TGTGCCAGCAAGGTCCAGGGACTAGCCTTAGGTGAGCAGTTCTTC. This translates into CASKVQGLALGEQFF. V is TRBV28 and J is TRBJ2-1; the match to TRBD2 covers 9 bases. The CDR3 is 15 amino acids. After removal of 7 bases from V and 9 bases from J, the junction contained 13 bases not matched to a gene. Germline CDR1 MDHEN, CDR2 SYDVKM.

The chain links TRBV7-4 to TRBJ1-5; possible D gene TRBD1, 6 bases. Deletions cut 5 bases from V and 0 bases from J, with 17 bases between. CDR1 SGHVT and CDR2 SQSDAQ come from the germline V gene. This CDR3 spans 17 amino acids. As DNA, the CDR3 is TGTGCCAGCAGCCATCGCGGCAACAGGGTTAGCAATCAGCCCCAGCATTTT. This sequence encodes CASSHRGNRVSNQPQHF.

The chain is built from TRBV14 and TRBJ2-1; 7 bases line up with TRBD2. The CDR3 extends over 19 amino acids. V lost 0 bases to trimming and J lost 6 bases; unmatched junction nucleotides: 17. Germline lookup yields CDR1 SGHDN and CDR2 FVKESK. CDR3 region: CASSQESKFARDYLNEQFF. CDR3 in DNA: TGTGCCAGCAGCCAAGAAAGTAAATTTGCCCGGGACTACCTCAATGAGCAGTTCTTC. The full variable domain, its missing parts supplied by reference TRBV14 and TRBJ2-1, is EAGVTQFPSHSVIEKGQTVTLRCDPISGHDNLYWYRRVMGKEIKFLLHFVKESKQDESGMPNNRFLAERTGGTYSTLKVQPAELEDSGVYFCASSQESKFARDYLNEQFFGPGTRLTVL.

This clone has a single count. The chain has TRBV4-3 and TRBJ2-7; no clear D. CDR3 length equals 15 residues. V shed 0 bases and J shed 5 bases, with 14 bases lying between them. Per germline, CDR1 LGHNA and CDR2 YSLEER. Written as DNA, the CDR3 is TGCGCCAGCAGCCAAGAAGTACGCCGAGGTCACGAGCAGTACTTC. This encodes CASSQEVRRGHEQYF.

Only one count was recorded for this clone. This chain uses TRBV12-3 or TRBV12-4 with TRBJ2-1; D is ambiguous. V lost 11 bases and J lost 1, with 6 bases in between. The CDR3 covers 11 residues. CDR3 protein: CAVLSYNEQFF. The CDR3 nucleotides are TGTGCCGTTCTGTCCTACAATGAGCAGTTCTTC.

The chain links TRBV7-2 to TRBJ1-1, with D uncertain. CDR1 SGHTA and CDR2 FQGNSA come from the germline V gene. Between the trimmed V and J ends, which lost 5 bases and 3 bases, there was a span of 22 bases. This CDR3 is built from 17 residues. CDR3 protein: CASSMVYRGSVDTEAFF. The CDR3 DNA follows: TGTGCCAGCAGCATGGTCTATCGCGGATCGGTGGACACTGAAGCTTTCTTT.

The chain links TRBV6-2 or TRBV6-3 to TRBJ2-7; weak D call: TRBD2 (7 bases). Germline V gene sequence: CDR1 MNHEY, CDR2 SVGEGT. V lost 2 bases and J 3 bases, leaving 14 bases between the germline ends. The CDR3 length is 15 residues. CDR3 coding DNA: TGTGCCAGCAGTTACGGTGGGGGGGCGCGCTACGAGCAGTACTTC. Protein product: CASSYGGGARYEQYF.

This sequence joins TRBV5-4 and TRBJ1-3; 10 bases are a match to TRBD1. J was trimmed by 4 bases and V by 4 bases; bases with no gene match: 8. This CDR3 is 16 amino acids long. The germline CDR1 and CDR2 sequences are SGHNT and YYREEE (reference sequence). The CDR3 sequence is CASSRRGTGVGNTIYF. CDR3 nucleotide sequence: TGTGCCAGCAGCCGTAGGGGGACAGGGGTAGGAAACACCATATATTTT.

The chain recombines TRBV19 with TRBJ1-5; no clear D gene. The germline V gene encodes CDR1 LNHDA and CDR2 SQIVND (reference sequence). Trimming removed 4 bases from V and 0 bases from J, with 13 bases in between. The CDR3 sequence is 16 residues long. Here the CDR3 reads CASSTFLGSSNQPQHF. CDR3 in DNA: TGTGCCAGTAGTACCTTCTTGGGCTCTAGCAATCAGCCCCAGCATTTT. The entire variable domain, with the rest obtained from reference TRBV19 and TRBJ1-5, is as follows: DGGITQSPKYLFRKEGQNVTLSCEQNLNHDAMYWYRQDPGQGLRLIYYSQIVNDFQKGDIAEGYSVSREKKESFPLTVTSAQKNPTAFYLCASSTFLGSSNQPQHFGDGTRLSIL.

The chain uses TRBV11-3 and TRBJ2-1; 8 bases are shared with TRBD2. Germline values: CDR1 SGHNT, CDR2 YENEEA. The CDR3 extends over 15 amino acids. With 3 bases clipped from V and 10 bases from J, the junction kept 11 bases outside the gene matches. The DNA for the CDR3 is TGTGCCAGCAGCTTGGACTCCTTCTCGGGGGGGGAGCAGTTCTTC. It is translated as CASSLDSFSGGEQFF.

The chain joins TRBV5-1 to TRBJ2-3; 11 bases are shared with TRBD2. Germline trimming cut 0 bases from V and 6 bases from J; bases unmatched to any gene: 6. CDR1 SGHRS and CDR2 YFSETQ come from the germline V gene. CDR3 size: 16 residues. CDR3 sequence reads: CASSLDLAGGTDTQYF. The CDR3 DNA reads TGCGCCAGCAGCTTGGATCTAGCGGGGGGTACGGATACGCAGTATTTT.

This clone was detected once. V gene TRBV11-2 combines with J gene TRBJ1-3, with D unclear. The CDR3 is 16 residues long. CDR1 SGHAT and CDR2 FQNNGV come from the germline V gene. The V gene lost 1 base and the J gene lost 0 bases, with 10 bases spanning the gap. The chain's CDR3 is CASSLVGSYSGNTIYF. The CDR3 DNA follows: TGTGCCAGCAGCTTAGTGGGCAGCTACTCTGGAAACACCATATATTTT.